These 10 T cell receptor beta chains share one sample of origin, sequenced in a study of CD8 T cells in Susac syndrome. Random hexamers primed reverse transcription of about 0.5 to 1 ug RNA. TCRdb re-called the immunoSEQ multiplex PCR reads with MiXCR, one entry per CDR3 protein. The data contain about 110,000 distinct CDR3 sequences, about 96% of them singletons. The sample was CD4+ T cells from PBMCs. These receptors were obtained from a human donor in good health.

The V call is TRBV7-2, the J call TRBJ2-7; TRBD2 aligns across 8 bases. Losses at the gene ends were 6 bases for V and 0 bases for J; bases not matched to a gene: 7. Germline CDR1 reads SGHTA; CDR2 reads FQGNSA. The CDR3 sequence is 15 residues long. CDR3 sequence reads: CASRLTSESSYEQYF. DNA of the CDR3: TGTGCCAGCAGATTGACTAGCGAGAGCTCCTACGAGCAGTACTTC.

The rearrangement links TRBV4-1 to TRBJ2-1; no definite D call. The V gene lost 4 bases and the J gene lost 7 bases, with 11 bases spanning the gap. Germline values: CDR1 MGHRA, CDR2 YSYEKL. The CDR3 sequence is 13 residues long. CDR3 in amino acids: CASSRPLGNEQFF. The CDR3 DNA is TGCGCCAGCAGCCGTCCCCTCGGGAATGAGCAGTTCTTC.

The chain employs TRBV28 and TRBJ2-1; D is undetermined. Germline values: CDR1 MDHEN, CDR2 SYDVKM. The CDR3 sequence is 13 residues long. V lost 6 bases and J lost 6, with 12 bases in between. CDR3 loop: CASSLPPRNEQFF. CDR3 DNA: TGTGCCAGCAGCCTCCCCCCGCGCAATGAGCAGTTCTTC.

The V and J genes are TRBV6-2 or TRBV6-3 and TRBJ2-7, with D possibly TRBD1 on 5 matching bases. Per germline, CDR1 MNHEY and CDR2 SVGEGT. The CDR3 totals 13 residues. Trimming pared 4 bases from V and 3 bases from J, leaving 10 bases between. This CDR3 reads CASSLTGYYEQYF. CDR3 sequence (DNA): TGTGCCAGCAGTTTAACAGGTTACTACGAGCAGTACTTC.

The chain is built from TRBV29-1 and TRBJ2-3, with TRBD1 as a possible D gene (6 bases). CDR1 is SQVTM and CDR2 is ANQGSEA in the germline V gene. CDR3 length equals 14 residues. V was cut by 4 bases and J by 4 bases, with 15 bases left in between. In DNA, the CDR3 is TGCAGCGTTGTTGTCCAGGGGAGCTCAGATACGCAGTATTTT. Amino acid sequence: CSVVVQGSSDTQYF.

The genes are TRBV7-9 and TRBJ1-6; maybe TRBD1 (6 bases). V lost 1 base, J lost 10 bases, and 11 bases lay in between. Looked up from germline, CDR1 is SEHNR and CDR2 is FQNEAQ (reference sequence). This CDR3 has 14 residues. CDR3 coding DNA: TGTGCCAGCAGCTTAGTCACAGGGCGGTCACCCCTCCACTTT. Translated: CASSLVTGRSPLHF.

The CDR3 here is CATSGGAPGYGYTF. The CDR3 coding sequence is TGTGCCACCAGCGGCGGGGCTCCCGGCTATGGCTACACCTTC. J is TRBJ1-2 and V is TRBV15, with D possibly being TRBD1 (5 bases). Between the trimmed V and J ends, which lost 5 bases and 4 bases, there was a span of 14 bases. The CDR3 is 14 amino acids. CDR1 and CDR2 (germline): LNHNV, YYDKDF (reference sequence).

The chain couples TRBV19 to TRBJ2-6; 7 positions agree with TRBD1. Trimming took 5 bases from V and 0 from J; bases not matched to a gene: 4. This CDR3 has 16 residues. The germline V gene has CDR1 LNHDA and CDR2 SQIVND (reference sequence). The CDR3 spells CASSPGQSSGANVLTF. In DNA form, the CDR3 reads TGTGCCAGTAGTCCGGGACAGTCCTCTGGGGCCAACGTCCTGACTTTC.

This chain links TRBV30 with TRBJ2-1, with D unclear. V was trimmed by 3 bases and J by 1 base, leaving 13 bases between them. Germline CDR1 reads GTSNPN; CDR2 reads SVGIG (reference sequence). The CDR3 consists of 15 residues. This CDR3 is CAWRARRRSYNEQFF. The CDR3 bases are TGTGCCTGGAGGGCTCGGCGCAGGTCCTACAATGAGCAGTTCTTC.

The rearrangement links TRBV6-2 or TRBV6-3 to TRBJ1-5, with 9 bases that match TRBD1. Trimming cost V 2 bases and J 6 bases; bases outside gene matches: 5. CDR1 and CDR2 from the germline V gene are MNHEY and SVGEGT. The CDR3 loop spans 15 amino acids. CDR3 nucleotide sequence: TGTGCCAGCAGTTACCAGGGACAGGGAGGTCAGCCCCAGCATTTT. Translation gives CASSYQGQGGQPQHF.